This T cell receptor (beta chain) was identified during a study of cytomegalovirus exposure and HLA in healthy donors. CDR1 MNHEY and CDR2 SMNVEV come from the germline V gene (reference sequence). The CDR3 totals 17 residues. V dropped 1 base and J dropped 9; count of bases not matched to a gene: 6. PCR employed 60 Vbeta and 13 Jbeta primers. Clones were read by immunoSEQ multiplex PCR, and TCRdb kept only the in-frame ones, dropping some. Here the sample spans around 150,000 clones, 70% to 85% being singletons. In this sample, this clone turned up a few times. The source material was PBMCs. The receptor's source is a man aged 50 or older in good health and CMV-seropositive. The J gene is TRBJ2-1, the V gene TRBV27; 16 bases align to TRBD2. This chain's CDR3 is CASSLWGGTSGRGEQFF. The CDR3 region has the DNA TGTGCCAGCAGTTTATGGGGGGGGACTAGCGGGAGGGGTGAGCAGTTCTTC.